The 32 T cell receptor gamma chains presented below share a single source sample, sequenced in a study of Vδ1+ human thymocytes. Study-level points and caveats: In the thymus, TRG and TRD repertoires looked highly polyclonal with Gaussian CDR3 lengths.

Antigens of these TCRs are unknown. Extracted RNA was reverse transcribed into cDNA. Pooled V-gene forward primers with one constant-region reverse primer generated the CDR3 amplicons by multiplex PCR. TCRdb re-identified clones in the multiplex PCR reads via CATT. The data hold tens of thousands of gamma-chain clones, with roughly 20% observed a single time. The sample was Vdelta1+ gamma-delta thymocytes from the thymus. The subset: FACS-sorted CD3+ TCRalphabeta- TCRVdelta1+ TCRVdelta2- thymocytes. Receptors originate from a boy under two years old who had congenital heart surgery.

Notes on this clone: This DNA's translation differs at residue 8 from TCRdb's protein, which comes from a much larger clone; a read error is likely, and the protein shown is translated from the DNA. Within the sample, other DNA sequences also encode this same CDR3. This sequence joins TRGV9 and TRGJ1 or TRGJ2. Trimming took 0 bases from V and 12 from J; bases not matched to a gene: 5. This CDR3 contains 11 residues. Germline lookup yields CDR1 GITISATS and CDR2 ISYDGTV (reference sequence). CDR3 sequence: CALWEVRTKLF. Here the CDR3 DNA reads TGTGCCTTGTGGGAGGTGCGGACGAAACTCTTT.

Details on this clone: One end of the junction fails to match germline, which may point to a read error. The chain has TRGV9 and TRGJ1 or TRGJ2. CDR1 and CDR2 (germline): GITISATS, ISYDGTV (reference sequence). This CDR3 spans 14 amino acids. This CDR3 is CALWELPLYYRKLF. The CDR3 DNA follows: TGTGCCTTGTGGGAGCTGCCGCTTTATTATAGGAAACTCTTT.

This clone was counted between two and nine times. This chain joins TRGV4 and TRGJ1 or TRGJ2. Germline-derived CDR1 and CDR2 are EGSTGY and YDSYTSSV. The CDR3 is 13 amino acids. The V segment lost 0 bases and the J segment 6 bases; nucleotides outside the gene matches: 5. Written as DNA, the CDR3 is TGTGCCACCTGGGATGGGCGATTTTATAAGAAACTCTTT. Protein sequence: CATWDGRFYKKLF.

This chain connects TRGV9 to TRGJ1 or TRGJ2. Germline loops: CDR1 GITISATS, CDR2 ISYDGTV (reference sequence). V was clipped by 3 bases and J by 4 bases; unmatched bases: 6. This CDR3 contains 13 residues. The CDR3 reads CALWERRYYKKLF. DNA for the CDR3: TGTGCCTTGTGGGAGAGAAGGTATTATAAGAAACTCTTT.

The gene calls are TRGV9 and TRGJ1 or TRGJ2. From germline, CDR1 is GITISATS and CDR2 ISYDGTV (reference sequence). The CDR3 has 13 residues. Trimming took 3 bases from V and 1 from J; bases not matched to a gene: 3. CDR3 loop: CALWEHNYYKKLF. The CDR3, as DNA: TGTGCCTTGTGGGAGCACAATTATTATAAGAAACTCTTT.

This clone was recorded a few times. Other nucleotide sequences from this sample produce the same CDR3. This chain connects TRGV3 to TRGJ1 or TRGJ2. J was trimmed by 3 bases and V by 1 base; bases with no gene match: 6. CDR3 size: 14 residues. The germline V gene encodes CDR1 VTNTFY and CDR2 YDVSTARD (reference sequence). The CDR3 reads CATWDSPFYYKKLF. The CDR3 nucleotides read TGTGCCACCTGGGACAGCCCATTTTATTATAAGAAACTCTTT.

The chain joins TRGV9 to TRGJ1 or TRGJ2. Germline assignment: CDR1 GITISATS and CDR2 ISYDGTV (reference sequence). The CDR3 is 9 residues long. The V gene end was trimmed by 8 bases and the J gene end by 6 bases; junction bases not matched to a gene: 1. This CDR3 reads CALFYKKLF. DNA of the CDR3: TGTGCCTTGTTTTATAAGAAACTCTTT.

This clone was counted a few times. The chain couples TRGV4 to TRGJ1 or TRGJ2. Germline V CDR1 and CDR2: EGSTGY, YDSYTSSV. The CDR3 extends over 13 amino acids. V gave up 2 bases and J gave up 3 bases; unmatched junction bases: 4. DNA of the CDR3: TGTGCCACCTGGGATGCTTTTTATTATAAGAAACTCTTT. This codes for CATWDAFYYKKLF.

The gene calls are TRGV8 and TRGJ1 or TRGJ2. The CDR3 is made up of 12 amino acids. The germline gives CDR1 VENAVY, CDR2 YDSYNSRV. The V gene end was trimmed by 5 bases and the J gene end by 4 bases; junction bases not matched to a gene: 5. CDR3 bases: TGTGCCACCTGGGCCACATATTATAAGAAACTCTTT. Translation gives CATWATYYKKLF.

This clone was detected a few times. The rearrangement links TRGV8 to TRGJ1 or TRGJ2. The CDR3 is made up of 13 amino acids. From germline, CDR1 is VENAVY and CDR2 YDSYNSRV. J lost 6 bases, V lost 1 base, and 6 bases had no gene match. The CDR3 DNA is TGTGCCACCTGGGATAGAGGCAGTTATAAGAAACTCTTT. Translated: CATWDRGSYKKLF.

This clone was picked up a small number of times. Within the sample, other DNA sequences also encode this same CDR3. The gene calls are TRGV9 and TRGJ1 or TRGJ2. V gave up 0 bases and J gave up 3 bases; unmatched junction bases: 5. Germline lookup yields CDR1 GITISATS and CDR2 ISYDGTV (reference sequence). This CDR3 spans 14 amino acids. The CDR3 reads CALWEVGSYYKKLF. The DNA of the CDR3 is TGTGCCTTGTGGGAGGTGGGGAGTTATTATAAGAAACTCTTT.

A few counts support this clone. Given a much more abundant clone one base away, this may be a read error. Other DNA sequences from this sample encode an identical CDR3 as well. The chain couples TRGV5 to TRGJ1 or TRGJ2. The junction had 2 bases not matched to a gene; V was cut back by 0 bases and J by 3 bases. Germline V gene data show CDR1 as VINAFY and CDR2 as YDVSNSKD. CDR3 length: 13 residues. CDR3: CATWDRSYYKKLF. The CDR3 nucleotides are TGTGCCACCTGGGACAGGTCTTATTATAAGAAACTCTTT.

The chain has TRGV2 and TRGJP2. The CDR3 sequence is 13 residues long. The V and J ends lost 0 bases and 11 bases, in that order; junction bases with no gene match: 6. The germline CDR1 and CDR2 sequences are EGSNGY and YDSYNSKV. CDR3 sequence: CATWDGLGWIKTF. The CDR3 bases are TGTGCCACCTGGGACGGGCTGGGGTGGATCAAGACGTTT.

The V and J genes are TRGV3 and TRGJ1 or TRGJ2. The CDR3 has 13 residues. Germline V CDR1 and CDR2: VTNTFY, YDVSTARD (reference sequence). V was clipped by 6 bases and J by 4 bases; unmatched bases: 9. The CDR3 region has the DNA TGTGCCACCTGGATTCGTGGCTATTATAAGAAACTCTTT. It codes for CATWIRGYYKKLF.

In its sample, this clone is medium-sized. This chain uses TRGV9 with TRGJ1 or TRGJ2. The CDR3 length is 13 residues. V dropped 2 bases and J dropped 2; count of bases not matched to a gene: 3. Germline-derived CDR1 and CDR2 are GITISATS and ISYDGTV (reference sequence). Here the CDR3 reads CALWEGDYYKKLF. CDR3 sequence (DNA): TGTGCCTTGTGGGAGGGGGATTATTATAAGAAACTCTTT.

The chain employs TRGV2 and TRGJ1 or TRGJ2. Trimming removed 0 bases from V and 16 bases from J; junction bases left unmatched: 9. The germline CDR1 and CDR2 sequences are EGSNGY and YDSYNSKV. The CDR3 loop spans 11 amino acids. The CDR3 loop reads CATWDGPRSLF. CDR3 DNA: TGTGCCACCTGGGACGGGCCTCGGTCCCTCTTT.

The V call is TRGV5, the J call TRGJ1 or TRGJ2. The CDR3 contains 14 residues. Germline V gene sequence: CDR1 VINAFY, CDR2 YDVSNSKD. V was clipped by 0 bases and J by 7 bases; unmatched bases: 9. The CDR3 loop is CATWDRRLRYKKLF. The DNA for the CDR3 is TGTGCCACCTGGGACAGGCGTTTACGCTATAAGAAACTCTTT.

This chain connects TRGV9 to TRGJ1 or TRGJ2. The CDR3 length is 12 residues. Looked up from germline, CDR1 is GITISATS and CDR2 is ISYDGTV (reference sequence). The junction had 9 bases not matched to a gene; V was cut back by 2 bases and J by 11 bases. CDR3 DNA sequence: TGTGCCTTGTGGGAGGGGTGGCATGAGAAACTCTTT. Translation: CALWEGWHEKLF.

A note on this clone: A much larger clone is a single base away; this may be a read error. The identical CDR3 is also encoded by other nucleotide sequences in the sample. This chain joins TRGV4 and TRGJ1 or TRGJ2. This CDR3 has 14 residues. The V gene end was trimmed by 0 bases and the J gene end by 2 bases; junction bases not matched to a gene: 4. Germline values: CDR1 EGSTGY, CDR2 YDSYTSSV. CDR3: CATWDGTDYYKKLF. The CDR3 DNA follows: TGTGCCACCTGGGATGGGACGGATTATTATAAGAAACTCTTT.

This clone was seen only a few times. This chain joins TRGV2 and TRGJ1 or TRGJ2. J gave up 9 bases and V 3 bases, and 8 bases lay outside the gene matches. The CDR3 has 12 amino acids. Germline values: CDR1 EGSNGY, CDR2 YDSYNSKV. The CDR3 DNA follows: TGTGCCACCTGGGACAGCCTAACTAAGAAACTCTTT. Its translation: CATWDSLTKKLF.

The J gene is TRGJ1 or TRGJ2, the V gene TRGV5. Germline assignment: CDR1 VINAFY and CDR2 YDVSNSKD. The CDR3 contains 12 residues. V lost 3 bases and J lost 6; bases outside the gene matches: 5. CDR3 in DNA: TGTGCCACCTGGGACGTGGGTTATAAGAAACTCTTT. Translation gives CATWDVGYKKLF.

This clone was seen only a few times. This DNA translates differently at residue 3 from the TCRdb protein, which is that of a much larger clone; a read error is likely, and the protein shown is the DNA's own translation. This sequence joins TRGV4 and TRGJ1 or TRGJ2. The CDR3 totals 11 residues. Germline V gene lookup returns CDR1 EGSTGY and CDR2 YDSYTSSV. The CDR3 region is CAAWDDYKKLF. The CDR3 nucleotides are TGTGCCGCCTGGGATGACTATAAGAAACTCTTT.

There are a few counts of this clone. The V call is TRGV9, the J call TRGJP. After removal of 3 bases from V and 4 bases from J, the junction contained 12 bases not matched to a gene. This CDR3 comprises 19 residues. The germline V gene has CDR1 GITISATS and CDR2 ISYDGTV (reference sequence). Here the CDR3 reads CALWEPEVNQELGKKIKVF. As DNA, the CDR3 is TGTGCCTTGTGGGAGCCCGAGGTCAACCAAGAGTTGGGCAAAAAAATCAAGGTATTT.

The chain is built from TRGV5 and TRGJP1. The CDR3 extends over 16 amino acids. Looked up from germline, CDR1 is VINAFY and CDR2 is YDVSNSKD. With V trimmed by 0 bases and J by 3 bases, 7 bases remained unmatched. CDR3 residues: CATWDRRFSTGWFKIF. As DNA, the CDR3 is TGTGCCACCTGGGACAGGCGATTTTCCACTGGTTGGTTCAAGATATTT.

The rearrangement links TRGV3 to TRGJ1 or TRGJ2. Germline V gene data show CDR1 as VTNTFY and CDR2 as YDVSTARD (reference sequence). The trim removed 2 bases at V and 0 bases at J, leaving 7 bases unmatched. This CDR3 has 15 residues. In DNA form, the CDR3 reads TGTGCCACCTGGGACACCGGACTGAATTATTATAAGAAACTCTTT. Protein product: CATWDTGLNYYKKLF.

The chain uses TRGV4 and TRGJ1 or TRGJ2. Germline lookup yields CDR1 EGSTGY and CDR2 YDSYTSSV. The length of the CDR3 is 15 residues. With V trimmed by 1 base and J by 0 bases, 6 bases remained unmatched. CDR3 sequence: CATWDGLRNYYKKLF. In DNA form, the CDR3 reads TGTGCCACCTGGGATGGATTACGGAATTATTATAAGAAACTCTTT.

The chain employs TRGV9 and TRGJ1 or TRGJ2. Unmatched junction bases numbered 6, after V lost 0 bases and J lost 4 bases. The CDR3 has 14 residues. Germline CDR1 GITISATS, CDR2 ISYDGTV (reference sequence). In nucleotides, the CDR3 is TGTGCCTTGTGGGAGGTGCAAAAGTATTATAAGAAACTCTTT. Its translation is CALWEVQKYYKKLF.

This clone was detected a few times. Other DNA sequences within the sample encode an identical CDR3. The V and J genes are TRGV9 and TRGJ1 or TRGJ2. CDR3 length: 14 residues. Germline values: CDR1 GITISATS, CDR2 ISYDGTV (reference sequence). V trimming: 0 bases; J trimming: 3 bases; junction bases outside the gene matches: 5. CDR3 region: CALWEVEGYYKKLF. CDR3 DNA sequence: TGTGCCTTGTGGGAGGTGGAGGGTTATTATAAGAAACTCTTT.

This clone has just a few counts. This may be a read error, as it is one base from a much larger clone. The chain combines TRGV5 with TRGJ1 or TRGJ2. There are 12 residues in the CDR3. Germline V gives CDR1 VINAFY, CDR2 YDVSNSKD. Trimming removed 3 bases from V and 7 bases from J; junction bases left unmatched: 6. The CDR3 loop reads CATWDGRYKKLF. CDR3 in DNA: TGTGCCACCTGGGACGGCCGATATAAGAAACTCTTT.

V usage is TRGV5 and J usage is TRGJ1 or TRGJ2. This CDR3 has 10 amino acids. In germline, CDR1 is VINAFY, CDR2 YDVSNSKD. J gave up 7 bases and V 8 bases, and 5 bases lay outside the gene matches. The CDR3 DNA follows: TGTGCCACCTCTTCGTATAAGAAACTCTTT. Protein: CATSSYKKLF.

This clone was detected a few times. A read error is the likely source, as a far larger clone sits one nucleotide away. Other DNA sequences in this specimen translate into the identical CDR3. This chain uses TRGV9 with TRGJ1 or TRGJ2. Germline values: CDR1 GITISATS, CDR2 ISYDGTV (reference sequence). This CDR3 contains 12 residues. After removal of 4 bases from V and 3 bases from J, the junction contained 3 bases not matched to a gene. The CDR3 sequence: CALWDVYYKKLF. CDR3 nucleotide sequence: TGTGCCTTGTGGGACGTTTATTATAAGAAACTCTTT.

This clone was detected a few times. V usage is TRGV5 and J usage is TRGJ1 or TRGJ2. J gave up 10 bases and V 3 bases, and 6 bases lay outside the gene matches. This CDR3 comprises 11 residues. Germline-derived CDR1 and CDR2 are VINAFY and YDVSNSKD. The CDR3 DNA sequence: TGTGCCACCTGGGACGAGGAAAAGAAACTCTTT. It yields the protein CATWDEEKKLF.